This TCR beta chain was obtained from a study of T cells in narcolepsy. Assay: immunoSEQ multiplex PCR; the TCRdb copy retains only in-frame clones and omits some. Of 17,000 or so clones listed, approximately 77% are singletons. For this clone: Its antigen is undetermined.

This CDR3 contains 14 residues. CDR1 and CDR2 from the germline V gene are SGHRS and YFSETQ. Trimming took 4 bases from V and 8 from J, leaving 15 bases between them. Study observations and caveats: Same-patient CSF and blood CD4+ T cell clonotypes included HCRT-specific and TRIB2-specific autoreactive ones. Autoreactive clonotypes reportedly recurred in blood of same and different patients, not controls.

This TCR came from a human donor with narcolepsy. V and J are TRBV5-1 and TRBJ2-2; TRBD1 is a possible D gene (6 bases). Sequenced material: CD45RA- memory CD8+ T cells from PBMCs. DNA of the CDR3: TGCGCCAGCAGCACTTACAGGGTCTCGGGGGAGCTGTTTTTT. Translating gives CASSTYRVSGELFF. Looking up the rest from reference TRBV5-1 and TRBJ2-2 gives the full variable domain: KAGVTQTPRYLIKTRGQQVTLSCSPISGHRSVSWYQQTPGQGLQFLFEYFSETQRNKGNFPGRFSGRQFSNSRSEMNVSTLELGDSALYLCASSTYRVSGELFFGEGSRLTVL.